This T cell receptor beta chain was captured in a study of prognosis after radiotherapy for stage I lung cancer listed by TCRdb under 2021. Regarding the complete study: Between April 2018 and early 2019, approximately 20 stage I NSCLC patients were enrolled in Nanjing, China. SBRT was delivered in 3 to 5 fractions with a biologically effective dose of at least 100 Gy, and image-guided IMRT or VMAT was used for delivery. The study took one blood sample before SBRT and one after SBRT from each of around 19 patients and sequenced all 40 or so samples. SBRT was not combined with any concurrent therapy in any patient. About 20% of the 19 patients developed distant metastases after SBRT, at a median of around 7 months; the other 15 showed no significant progression. Tumor histology was squamous cell carcinoma in about 7 patients and adenocarcinoma in twelve. In roughly 15 patients the disease was a newly diagnosed primary stage I lung tumor, whereas roughly 5 had oligometastatic NSCLC following surgical resection of the primary tumor. Every patient was regarded as medically inoperable, because of comorbidities in about a dozen cases and refusal of surgery in several cases. The study profiled peripheral blood TCR beta repertoires from stage I NSCLC patients before and after stereotactic body radiotherapy and related them to distant failure. The cohort was made up of 13 men and about 6 women, with a median age of around 78 years and an age range of roughly 53 to 95 years. Summary of the overall study and its limitations: Tumor specificity of expanded TCR clones was not determined. Differences in TRBV and TRBJ usage frequencies by metastasis status were reportedly observed in two V genes at baseline and in roughly 9 V and two J genes after SBRT. Unique TCR clone counts fell after SBRT (median about 9,300 before versus 6,500 to 7,500 after; Wilcoxon paired P=0.011). Limitations of the study included a small cohort and short follow-up, and the study findings need independent validation. Post-SBRT Shannon entropy and its change from baseline were lower in patients who developed distant metastases; baseline Shannon entropy was not associated with metastases. All reported P values were unadjusted for multiple comparisons.

Two rounds of multiplex PCR on genomic DNA were used to amplify the TCR beta CDR3 region. The first PCR round used primers specific to each TRBV and TRBJ gene, and the primer sequences were filed in Chinese patent CN105087789A. Universal primers were used in the second round of PCR. The Roche High Pure PCR Template Preparation Kit was used to extract genomic DNA from frozen PBMCs. Paired-end sequencing with 151 bp reads was performed on the libraries using an Illumina HiSeq 3000. The original pipeline was this. Raw reads lacking the multiplex PCR primer sequences were removed with CutAdapt. Using PEAR, the high-quality paired reads were merged into contigs. TRB V, D and J gene segments were assigned to each contig with MiXCR by alignment to reference sequences. To remove sequencing errors, CDR3 sequences were clustered according to base quality and sequence similarity. Diversity was calculated as Shannon entropy divided by the natural log of the number of productive TCR sequences. One minus Shannon entropy divided by the natural log of the number of unique clonotypes was used as the definition of clonality. The Youden index of ROC curves was used to select progression-free survival cut-offs for repertoire metrics, and analyses were performed in R 3.5.3. TCRdb cleaned the public reads at Q25 with fastp, built clones with MiXCR and kept in-frame beta chains. Here each entry gathers all rows of one CDR3 protein and keeps the most common genes and DNA. The V and J calls, along with clone size, are taken from TCRdb and not from the paper's own processing. This sample is represented by some 14,000 distinct CDR3 sequences; around 50% of them were singletons. The ten largest clones capture about a quarter of the sample.

No patient had a history of other malignancies or prior chemotherapy or radiotherapy, and all had node-negative disease on CT and PET/CT. Six milliliters of peripheral venous blood were drawn into EDTA tubes at each of two time points. PBMCs were isolated by Ficoll-Paque Plus density-gradient centrifugation. Right after collection, samples were placed at -80 degrees C and kept there until analysis. A word on this clonotype: Which antigen it targets is not known. A read error is the likely source, as a far larger clone sits one nucleotide away.

Source: PBMCs, taken before or after stereotactic body radiation therapy (not recorded which). This receptor was obtained from a donor older than 45 with non-small cell lung cancer.

The sequenced DNA: TGTGCCAGCAACTTAGTCGGACTAGCGGAGGGGGCCTCCTACGAGCAGTACTTC. Its translation is CASNLVGLAEGASYEQYF. The chain couples TRBV9 to TRBJ2-7; TRBD2 agrees with 10 junctional bases. The CDR3 holds 18 amino acids from the cysteine to the phenylalanine. Left in the record is the CDR3 DNA by itself, 54 bases read in frame from the first base. Relative to germline, V is missing 6 bases and J is missing 0 bases, with 15 bases of the junction outside any gene match. CDR1 and CDR2 are drawn from the germline V gene: SGDLS, YYNGEE.